The clone carrying this T cell receptor beta chain was detected once. These data originate in a study of response to subunit inactivated influenza vaccine. A single record per CDR3 protein comes from TCRdb applying MiXCR to the RT-PCR reads. The sample has about 540,000 distinct CDR3 sequences, under 30% seen once. Unmatched junction bases numbered 6, after V lost 0 bases and J lost 7 bases. Germline CDR1 is LNHNV and CDR2 is YYDKDF (reference sequence). The length of the CDR3 is 15 residues. These data also formed part of another study, on T cells expressing NK-cell markers. That source adds: For TCR beta, cDNA was produced by 5'RACE template switching with UMIs. Within several experiments, an anti-gamma-delta TCR antibody kept the sorting limited to alpha-beta TCR T cells.

This chain uses TRBV15 with TRBJ2-7; TRBD1 agrees at 10 bases. Sequencing used CD4+ T cells sorted from PBMCs, obtained 11 to 12 days after vaccination. This receptor was taken from a man aged 50 to 60 who received an inactivated influenza vaccine. CDR3 sequence (DNA): TGTGCCACCAGCAGAGATTACGGACAGGGGGTTGAGCAGTACTTC. Its protein product is CATSRDYGQGVEQYF.